Listed below are T cell receptor beta chains from one sample, sequenced in a study of cytomegalovirus exposure and HLA in healthy donors. The protocol was immunoSEQ multiplex PCR, while the TCRdb copy is restricted to in-frame clones and leaves out a portion. This table has approximately 140,000 clones, 79% appearing once. Input material: PBMCs. The receptors were gathered from a man aged 50 to 59 in good health and CMV-seropositive. CDR3s include the opening cysteine and the closing phenylalanine or tryptophan. Each record gives: V gene, J gene, D gene, CDR3 protein, CDR3 DNA. D genes are given only for firm matches.

TRBV18	TRBJ2-7	NA	CASSPLREDEQYF	TGTGCCAGCTCACCACTGCGGGAAGACGAGCAGTACTTC
TRBV7-9	TRBJ1-2	TRBD1	CSSSLGTGLGYTF	TGTTCCAGCAGCCTCGGGACAGGGTTGGGCTACACCTTC
TRBV5-1	TRBJ1-1	NA	CASRLEMNTEAFF	TGCGCCAGCAGGCTAGAAATGAACACTGAAGCTTTCTTT
TRBV27	TRBJ2-7	TRBD2	CASIASGRGEQYF	TGTGCCAGCATAGCTAGCGGGAGGGGGGAGCAGTACTTC
TRBV5-1	TRBJ2-3	NA	CASSLGYTSTDTQYF	TGCGCCAGCAGCTTGGGCTATACTAGCACAGATACGCAGTATTTT
TRBV30	TRBJ1-5	NA	CAWSPTARRGNQPQHF	TGTGCCTGGAGTCCGACCGCAAGGAGGGGCAATCAGCCCCAGCATTTT
TRBV20-1	TRBJ2-5	NA	CSARIRETQYF	TGCAGTGCTAGAATTCGGGAGACCCAGTACTTC
TRBV4-1	TRBJ2-4	TRBD2	CASSLGLAGGLAKNIQYF	TGCGCCAGCAGCCTCGGACTAGCGGGGGGACTAGCCAAAAACATTCAGTACTTC
TRBV19	TRBJ2-1	TRBD2	CASSAPGEGPRGKRLF	TGTGCCAGTAGTGCCCCAGGAGAGGGGCCGCGGGGGAAGAGGCTCTTC
TRBV19	TRBJ2-5	TRBD1	CASSAGGVGTQYF	TGTGCCAGTAGTGCAGGGGGCGTCGGAACCCAGTACTTC
TRBV7-9	TRBJ1-2	NA	CASSQGPPRNGYTF	TGTGCCAGCAGCCAGGGGCCCCCACGGAATGGCTACACCTTC
TRBV18	TRBJ1-4	TRBD1	CASSPGTGFHGANEKLFF	TGTGCCAGCTCACCCGGGACAGGGTTTCACGGTGCTAATGAAAAACTGTTTTTT
TRBV7-6	TRBJ2-7	TRBD1	CASSSRQGGYEQYF	TGTGCCAGCAGCTCCCGACAGGGGGGGTACGAGCAGTACTTC
TRBV19	TRBJ2-2	TRBD1	CASGTGNTGELFF	TGTGCCAGTGGGACAGGTAACACCGGGGAGCTGTTTTTT